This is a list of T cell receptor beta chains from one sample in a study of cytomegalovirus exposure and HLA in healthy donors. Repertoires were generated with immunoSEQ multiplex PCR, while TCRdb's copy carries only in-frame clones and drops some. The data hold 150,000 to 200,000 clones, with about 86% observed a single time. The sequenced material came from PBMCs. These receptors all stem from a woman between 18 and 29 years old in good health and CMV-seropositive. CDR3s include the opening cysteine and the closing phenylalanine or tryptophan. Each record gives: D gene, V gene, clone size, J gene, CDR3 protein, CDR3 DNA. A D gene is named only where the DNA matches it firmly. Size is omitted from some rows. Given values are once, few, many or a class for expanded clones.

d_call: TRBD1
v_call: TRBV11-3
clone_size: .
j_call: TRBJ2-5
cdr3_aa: CASSPTGARETQYF
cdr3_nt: TGTGCCAGCAGCCCGACAGGGGCAAGGGAGACCCAGTACTTC

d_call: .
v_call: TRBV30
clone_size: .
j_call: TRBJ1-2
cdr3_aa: CAWSVSHDYGYTF
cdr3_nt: TGTGCCTGGAGTGTTAGCCACGACTATGGCTACACCTTC

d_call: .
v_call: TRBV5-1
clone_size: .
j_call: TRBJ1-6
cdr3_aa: CASSLGTESPLHF
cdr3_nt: TGCGCCAGCAGCTTGGGCACGGAGTCACCCCTCCACTTT

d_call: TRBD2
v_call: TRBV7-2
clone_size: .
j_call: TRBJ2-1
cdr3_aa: CASSLGGGSYNEQFF
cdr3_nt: TGTGCCAGCAGCCTGGGGGGGGGCTCCTACAATGAGCAGTTCTTC

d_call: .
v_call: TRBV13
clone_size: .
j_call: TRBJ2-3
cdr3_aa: CASSLRTETQYF
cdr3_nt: TGTGCCAGCAGCCTTCGGACAGAAACGCAGTATTTT

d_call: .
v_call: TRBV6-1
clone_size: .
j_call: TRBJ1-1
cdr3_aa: CASSETAPLEAFF
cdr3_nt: TGTGCCAGCAGCGAAACCGCCCCCCTAGAAGCTTTCTTT

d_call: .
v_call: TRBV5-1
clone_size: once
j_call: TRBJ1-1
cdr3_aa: CASSSQRQGTTEAFF
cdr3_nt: TGCGCCAGCAGCTCGCAAAGGCAGGGGACCACTGAAGCTTTCTTT

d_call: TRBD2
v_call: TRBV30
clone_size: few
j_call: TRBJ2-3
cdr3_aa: CAWSVQNRGGRTDTQYF
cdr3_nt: TGTGCCTGGAGTGTACAAAACCGGGGGGGCCGCACAGATACGCAGTATTTT

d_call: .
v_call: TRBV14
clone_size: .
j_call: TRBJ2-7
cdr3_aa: CASSPHSGGWSYEQYF
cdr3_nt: TGTGCCAGCAGCCCTCACTCCGGGGGATGGAGCTACGAGCAGTACTTC

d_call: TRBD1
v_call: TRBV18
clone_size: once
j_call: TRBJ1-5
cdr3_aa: CASSPRDRESNQPQHF
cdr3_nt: TGTGCCAGCTCACCACGTGACAGGGAGAGCAATCAGCCCCAGCATTTT

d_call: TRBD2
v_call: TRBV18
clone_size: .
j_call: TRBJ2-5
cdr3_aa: CASSPPGLAGGETQYF
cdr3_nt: TGTGCCAGCTCACCACCGGGACTAGCGGGGGGAGAGACCCAGTACTTC

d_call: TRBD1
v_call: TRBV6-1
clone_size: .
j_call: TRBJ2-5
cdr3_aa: CASKQQGWQETQYF
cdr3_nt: TGTGCCAGCAAACAACAGGGGTGGCAAGAGACCCAGTACTTC

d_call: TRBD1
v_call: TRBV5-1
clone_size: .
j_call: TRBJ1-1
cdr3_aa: CASSLMTGASLEAFF
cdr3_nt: TGCGCCAGCAGCCTAATGACAGGGGCCTCGCTTGAAGCTTTCTTT

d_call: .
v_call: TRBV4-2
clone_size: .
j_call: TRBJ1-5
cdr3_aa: CASSQEGGQPQHF
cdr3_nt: TGTGCCAGCAGCCAAGAGGGAGGACAGCCCCAGCATTTT

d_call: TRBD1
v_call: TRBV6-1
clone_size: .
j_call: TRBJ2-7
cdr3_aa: CASSGQGAGEQYF
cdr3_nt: TGTGCCAGCAGTGGACAGGGGGCCGGCGAGCAGTACTTC

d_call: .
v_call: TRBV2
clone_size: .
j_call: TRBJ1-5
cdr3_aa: CASTATVSNQPQHF
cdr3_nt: TGTGCCAGCACCGCTACAGTCAGCAATCAGCCCCAGCATTTT

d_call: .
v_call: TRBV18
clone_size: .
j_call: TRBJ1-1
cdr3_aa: CASSPLPTGSHTEAFF
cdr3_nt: TGTGCCAGCTCACCTCTACCGACAGGCTCACACACTGAAGCTTTCTTT

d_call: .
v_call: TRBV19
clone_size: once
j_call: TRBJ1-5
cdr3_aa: CASRTGNQPQHF
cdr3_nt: TGTGCCAGTAGGACTGGCAATCAGCCCCAGCATTTT

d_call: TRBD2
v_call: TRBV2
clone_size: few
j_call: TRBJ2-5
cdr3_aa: CASTAGGSETQYF
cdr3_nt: TGTGCCAGCACAGCGGGGGGTTCGGAGACCCAGTACTTC

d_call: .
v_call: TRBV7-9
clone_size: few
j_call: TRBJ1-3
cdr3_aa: CASSLDGRDGNTIYF
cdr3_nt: TGTGCCAGCAGCTTAGATGGCAGGGATGGAAACACCATATATTTT

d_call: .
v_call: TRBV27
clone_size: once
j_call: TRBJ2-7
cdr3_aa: CASSRGQSYEQYF
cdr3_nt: TGTGCCAGCAGTAGGGGACAATCCTACGAGCAGTACTTC

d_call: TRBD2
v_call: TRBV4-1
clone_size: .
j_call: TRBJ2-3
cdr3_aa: CASRSVGGRRKDTQYF
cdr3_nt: TGCGCCAGCAGAAGTGTCGGGGGGAGGCGAAAAGATACGCAGTATTTT

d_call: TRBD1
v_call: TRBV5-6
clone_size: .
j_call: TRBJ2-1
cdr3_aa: CASSRDRGAGEQFF
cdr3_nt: TGTGCCAGCAGCCGGGACAGGGGCGCGGGGGAGCAGTTCTTC

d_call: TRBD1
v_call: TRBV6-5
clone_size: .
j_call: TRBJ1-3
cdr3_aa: CATTPQGANTIYF
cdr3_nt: TGTGCCACAACCCCCCAGGGGGCAAACACCATATATTTT

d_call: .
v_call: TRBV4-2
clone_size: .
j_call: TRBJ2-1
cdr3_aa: CASSPTGHNEQFF
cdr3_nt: TGTGCCAGCAGCCCGACAGGTCACAATGAGCAGTTCTTC

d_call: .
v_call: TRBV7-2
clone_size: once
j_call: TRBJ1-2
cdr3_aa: CASSLGQNYGYTF
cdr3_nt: TGTGCCAGCAGCTTAGGGCAGAACTATGGCTACACCTTC

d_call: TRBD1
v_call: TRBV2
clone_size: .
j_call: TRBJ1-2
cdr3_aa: CASSEGTGYYGYTF
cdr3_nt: TGTGCCAGCAGTGAAGGGACAGGGTACTATGGCTACACCTTC